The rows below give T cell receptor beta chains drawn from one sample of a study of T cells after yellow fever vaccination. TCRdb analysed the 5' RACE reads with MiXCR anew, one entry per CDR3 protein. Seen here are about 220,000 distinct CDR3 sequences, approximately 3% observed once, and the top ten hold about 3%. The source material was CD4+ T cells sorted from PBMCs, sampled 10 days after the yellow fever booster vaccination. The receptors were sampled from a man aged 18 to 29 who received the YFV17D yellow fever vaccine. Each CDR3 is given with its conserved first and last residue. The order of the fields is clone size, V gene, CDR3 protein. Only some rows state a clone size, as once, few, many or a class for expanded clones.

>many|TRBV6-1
CASSEATSTRRNEQFF
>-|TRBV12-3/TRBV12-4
CASSPTASRQPQHF
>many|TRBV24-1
CATSASGGSNEQFF
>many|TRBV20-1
CSARGGTGSEFEQYF
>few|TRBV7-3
CASSLDASYEQYF
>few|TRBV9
CASSVGAGGHNEQFF
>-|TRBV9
CASSVLSGVRTDTQYF
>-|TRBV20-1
CSAPGQGGYNSPLHF
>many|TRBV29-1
CSVGRTGLDGYTF
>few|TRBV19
CASSKTGSYNEQFF
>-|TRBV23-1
CASTRSGGEITDTQYF
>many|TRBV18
CASSPLEQSEAFF
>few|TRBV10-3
CAISESTGFETQYF
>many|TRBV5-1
CASSFSRVGSEQFF
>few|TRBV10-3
CAIKVLGGTGELFF
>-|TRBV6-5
CASSYGGVGANVLTF
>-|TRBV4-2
CASSPSRLDGETQYF
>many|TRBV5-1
CASSTSGTVAYEQYF
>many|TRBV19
CASSVGLAGGYEQYF
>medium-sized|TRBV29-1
CSVEAGAGTRTDTQYF
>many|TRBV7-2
CASSPTGGTAGELFF
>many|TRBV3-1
CASSQAGTGDSYEQYF
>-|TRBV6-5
CASRGLAGGRYNEQFF
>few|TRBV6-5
CASSYRGSEAFF
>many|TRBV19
CASSTGIQETQYF
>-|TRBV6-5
CASSSQGGANTEAFF
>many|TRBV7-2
CASSRATNEKLFF
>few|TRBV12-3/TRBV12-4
CASSLGAGPSF
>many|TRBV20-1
CSASHGVQGYGYTF
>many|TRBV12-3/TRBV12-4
CASSLTRKSPEAFF
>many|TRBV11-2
CASSRTGTGTYNEQFF
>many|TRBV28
CASGLGGLRDTQYF
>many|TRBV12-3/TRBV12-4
CASKDRGLHGNTIYF
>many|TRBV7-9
CASSAGTGGWGNQPQHF
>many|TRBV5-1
CASSSGTVATNEKLFF
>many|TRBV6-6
CASRVGTGLEQYF
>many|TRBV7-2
CASSLGLAMQTQYF
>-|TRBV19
CASSPPGPEAFF
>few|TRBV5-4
CASSRDGLTPLHF
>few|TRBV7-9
CASSLARGLAGGRGTGELFF
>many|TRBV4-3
CASSPTSQGETQYF
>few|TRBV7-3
CASSLNGATGRVYGYTF
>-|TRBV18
CASSQFGTNRYNEQFF
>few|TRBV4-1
CASSKLGDPNQPQHF
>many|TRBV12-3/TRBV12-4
CASSPGQGAGKLFF
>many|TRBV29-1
CSVGGQNYGYTF
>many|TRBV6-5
CASRESHSHTDTQYF
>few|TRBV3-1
CASSPWTDNEKLFF
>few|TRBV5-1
CASSLDRVRGEQYF
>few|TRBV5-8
CASSLARGGRDTQYF
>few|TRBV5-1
CASSLTTGVQPQHF
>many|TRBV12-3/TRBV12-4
CASSFGQGAYGYTF
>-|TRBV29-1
CSVALSNTDQPQHF
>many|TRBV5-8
CASSSGGAWNTGELFF
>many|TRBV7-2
CASSLIFPSDQPQHF
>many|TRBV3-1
CASSQRRGQPQHF
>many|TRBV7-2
CASSFTGYTQYF